The following is a T cell receptor (beta chain) sequence with its context. Its antigen is still unknown. The entry originates in a study of blood T cells in healthy people across ages. Study observations and caveats: Versus aged donors, long-lived donors had higher diversity and more naive CD4+ cells. Age showed a roughly linear inverse relationship with TCR beta diversity per million T cells.

Every sample gave at least 5.5 micrograms of total RNA when it was extracted. Germline assignment: CDR1 LGHDT and CDR2 YNNKEL (reference sequence). This CDR3 is built from 15 residues. After removal of 6 bases from V and 2 bases from J, the junction contained 6 bases not matched to a gene. PCR was performed a second time for about 7 to 12 cycles using a sample-barcoded 5' primer and a J-beta primer mix. TCRdb independently ran MiXCR on the 5' RACE reads; one entry per CDR3 protein. The table includes 1.8 million or so distinct CDR3 sequences, around 40% detected once. The genes are TRBV3-1 and TRBJ2-3; 9 nucleotides agree with TRBD1. Sequencing was done on a sample of blood. The clonotype originates from a human donor in good health. The CDR3 DNA follows: TGTGCCAGCAGTATTGGGACAGGGTTCACAGATACGCAGTATTTT. Translating it yields CASSIGTGFTDTQYF.